One sample yielded the 29 T cell receptor beta chains listed below, sequenced in a study of OX40 agonist ivuxolimab in advanced cancers. Here immunoSEQ multiplex PCR was the method, and the copy in TCRdb shows in-frame clones only, minus some. In the table there are some 150,000 clones, roughly 91% of which are singletons. The specimen comprised CD4+ or CD8+ T cells sorted from blood, sampled in a trial of the OX40 agonist ivuxolimab. The receptor set was obtained from an adult with an advanced solid tumor such as melanoma, head and neck, liver or kidney cancer.

The J gene is TRBJ2-7, the V gene TRBV4-3, with 8 bases fitting TRBD2. V shed 0 bases, J shed 7 bases, and the junction held 8 bases outside the gene matches. The CDR3 has 15 residues. The germline CDR1 and CDR2 sequences are LGHNA and YSLEER. The CDR3 nucleotides read TGCGCCAGCAGCCAAGACGGGGGGGCCACGGGGGAGCAGTACTTC. Translation: CASSQDGGATGEQYF.

This chain uses TRBV7-9 with TRBJ1-1; no firm D call. Per germline, CDR1 SEHNR and CDR2 FQNEAQ (reference sequence). The CDR3 spans 15 residues. Deletions cut 4 bases from V and 4 bases from J, with 16 bases between. The CDR3 DNA follows: TGTGCCAGCAGCTCCGACCATATTCGGGTCACTGAAGCTTTCTTT. Protein product: CASSSDHIRVTEAFF.

The chain recombines TRBV5-1 with TRBJ1-1; D unclear. CDR3 length: 14 residues. V shed 2 bases and J shed 1 base, with 9 bases lying between them. Germline V gene lookup returns CDR1 SGHRS and CDR2 YFSETQ. This chain's CDR3 is CASSFLDGNTEAFF. As DNA, the CDR3 is TGCGCCAGCAGCTTCCTCGACGGGAACACTGAAGCTTTCTTT.

The chain recombines TRBV2 with TRBJ1-1; D gene ambiguous. Looked up from germline, CDR1 is SNHLY and CDR2 is FYNNEI. This CDR3 contains 13 residues. V dropped 2 bases and J dropped 4 bases, with 8 bases sitting between them. The CDR3 sequence: CASSEFGGTEAFF. The DNA of the CDR3 is TGTGCCAGCAGTGAATTCGGAGGCACTGAAGCTTTCTTT.

V and J are TRBV29-1 and TRBJ1-2, with 9 positions matching TRBD1. From germline, CDR1 is SQVTM and CDR2 ANQGSEA. V lost 3 bases, J lost 6 bases, and 5 bases stayed unmatched. CDR3 length: 13 amino acids. The CDR3: CSVEDRGWDGYTF. The CDR3 bases are TGCAGCGTTGAGGACAGGGGATGGGATGGCTACACCTTC.

This rearrangement joins TRBV29-1 to TRBJ1-1; 8 positions agree with TRBD1. Per germline, CDR1 SQVTM and CDR2 ANQGSEA. J gave up 4 bases and V 3 bases, and 4 bases lay outside the gene matches. CDR3 length: 13 amino acids. Written as DNA, the CDR3 is TGCAGCGTTGACAGGGGGCGCGGCACTGAAGCTTTCTTT. Translation gives CSVDRGRGTEAFF.

V is TRBV7-9 and J is TRBJ1-2; tentative D call: TRBD1 (6 bases). CDR3 length: 13 amino acids. Germline values: CDR1 SEHNR, CDR2 FQNEAQ (reference sequence). V was shortened by 0 bases and J by 6 bases, with 8 bases between the two germline ends. The CDR3 sequence: CASSLAGGDGYTF. As DNA, the CDR3 is TGTGCCAGCAGCTTAGCGGGGGGCGATGGCTACACCTTC.

The chain uses TRBV4-1 and TRBJ1-4, with unresolved D. The germline V and J ends were trimmed by 5 bases and 8 bases, with 12 bases remaining between them. CDR3 length: 13 amino acids. Germline CDR1 reads MGHRA; CDR2 reads YSYEKL. The CDR3 region is CASSDLREEKLFF. CDR3 sequence (DNA): TGCGCCAGCAGCGACCTTAGGGAGGAAAAACTGTTTTTT.

The chain links TRBV11-2 to TRBJ1-2; D gene uncertain. This CDR3 is built from 13 residues. The germline CDR1 and CDR2 sequences are SGHAT and FQNNGV. Between the trimmed V and J ends, which lost 2 bases and 3 bases, there was a span of 7 bases. The CDR3 DNA reads TGTGCCAGCAGCTTATGGGGAGACTATGGCTACACCTTC. It specifies CASSLWGDYGYTF.

The CDR3 here is CASSPYHTGELFF. The CDR3 DNA follows: TGTGCCAGCAGCCCTTATCACACCGGGGAGCTGTTTTTT. This chain joins TRBV7-2 and TRBJ2-2; no clear D gene. Deletions cut 5 bases from V and 3 bases from J, with 7 bases between. This CDR3 is 13 amino acids long. The V gene's germline CDR1 is SGHTA and CDR2 FQGNSA.

The chain couples TRBV6-5 to TRBJ2-5; D remains ambiguous. Germline-derived CDR1 and CDR2 are MNHEY and SVGAGI. Trimming shortened V by 6 bases and J by 5 bases, and 19 bases separated the two germline ends. CDR3 length: 15 amino acids. The CDR3, as DNA: TGTGCCAGCAGGCCCCACCATGACGGTTCGGAGACCCAGTACTTC. Its translation: CASRPHHDGSETQYF.

The chain links TRBV9 to TRBJ2-7, with TRBD1 identical over 11 bases. The CDR3 sequence is 17 residues long. V was clipped by 3 bases and J by 4 bases; unmatched bases: 12. Germline lookup yields CDR1 SGDLS and CDR2 YYNGEE. CDR3 in amino acids: CASSAAITGTGGYEQYF. The CDR3 nucleotides read TGTGCCAGCAGCGCCGCCATTACTGGGACAGGGGGGTACGAGCAGTACTTC. Full variable domain (rest looked up from reference TRBV9 and TRBJ2-7): DSGVTQTPKHLITATGQRVTLRCSPRSGDLSVYWYQQSLDQGLQFLIQYYNGEERAKGNILERFSAQQFPDLHSELNLSSLELGDSALYFCASSAAITGTGGYEQYFGPGTRLTVT.

CDR3 amino acids: CASSPTGNYNSPLHF. The CDR3, as DNA: TGTGCCAGCTCACCAACAGGGAACTATAATTCACCCCTCCACTTT. This chain joins TRBV18 and TRBJ1-6; a weak D match, TRBD1 (6 bases). V was trimmed by 2 bases and J by 3 bases, leaving 8 bases between them. The germline CDR1 and CDR2 sequences are KGHSH and LQKENI. The CDR3 is 15 amino acids.

Turning to this clone: The junction does not match germline at one end; this may be a read error. The chain has TRBV27 and TRBJ1-1; 8 bases agree with TRBD1. CDR1 and CDR2 (germline): MNHEY, SMNVEV (reference sequence). CDR3 length: 14 amino acids. The CDR3 DNA reads TGTGCCAGCAACCTGGACAGGGCTAACACTGAGGCTTTCTTT. The encoded protein is CASNLDRANTEAFF.

Written as DNA, the CDR3 is TGCGCCAGCAGCCCCCTCGGCCAGGGGGGGAGCACTGAAGCTTTCTTT. Translated: CASSPLGQGGSTEAFF. The chain links TRBV4-1 to TRBJ1-1; 7 bases are shared with TRBD1. Germline values: CDR1 MGHRA, CDR2 YSYEKL. This CDR3 spans 16 amino acids. The V segment lost 4 bases and the J segment 4 bases; nucleotides outside the gene matches: 12.

The J gene is TRBJ1-4, the V gene TRBV28; D remains ambiguous. This CDR3 region has 14 residues. Germline lookup yields CDR1 MDHEN and CDR2 SYDVKM. The germline V and J ends were trimmed by 3 bases and 3 bases, with 8 bases remaining between them. This chain's CDR3 is CASSFHKPNEKLFF. Written as DNA, the CDR3 is TGTGCCAGCAGTTTTCACAAGCCTAATGAAAAACTGTTTTTT.

CDR3 sequence (DNA): TGTGCCAGCAGCCTGTCGGGCAACAAATACGAGCAGTACTTC. As protein: CASSLSGNKYEQYF. V usage is TRBV5-4 and J usage is TRBJ2-7, with unresolved D. Germline values: CDR1 SGHNT, CDR2 YYREEE (reference sequence). The CDR3 totals 14 residues. Trimming took off 4 bases at V and 4 bases at J, with 15 bases between the two ends.

The rearrangement links TRBV18 to TRBJ1-5; D remains unclear. Germline V gives CDR1 KGHSH, CDR2 LQKENI. The V gene lost 1 base and the J gene lost 6 bases, with 16 bases spanning the gap. The CDR3 consists of 16 residues. As DNA, the CDR3 is TGTGCCAGCTCACCACAACTGGACGCCACCGGTCAGCCCCAGCATTTT. It specifies CASSPQLDATGQPQHF.

The V and J genes are TRBV30 and TRBJ2-7; 8 bases match TRBD1. J gave up 2 bases and V 5 bases, and 2 bases lay outside the gene matches. There are 12 residues in the CDR3. In germline, CDR1 is GTSNPN, CDR2 SVGIG (reference sequence). In DNA form, the CDR3 reads TGTGCCTGGGCAGGGGGCCCCTACGAGCAGTACTTC. It translates to CAWAGGPYEQYF.

This chain uses TRBV27 with TRBJ2-1; 8 nucleotides line up with TRBD1. The V and J ends lost 6 bases and 4 bases, in that order; junction bases with no gene match: 2. CDR1 MNHEY and CDR2 SMNVEV come from the germline V gene (reference sequence). The CDR3 is made up of 13 amino acids. CDR3 sequence reads: CASRRTGYNEQFF. The CDR3 region has the DNA TGTGCCAGCAGAAGGACAGGGTACAATGAGCAGTTCTTC.

This chain uses TRBV4-3 with TRBJ1-1; 7 bases are shared with TRBD1. The CDR3 runs 15 residues. V lost 2 bases, J lost 4 bases, and 7 bases stayed unmatched. Germline CDR1 and CDR2: LGHNA and YSLEER. The CDR3 is CASSQQPTGATEAFF. The CDR3, as DNA: TGCGCCAGCAGCCAACAACCTACAGGGGCCACTGAAGCTTTCTTT.

The rearrangement links TRBV21-1 to TRBJ1-4; the tabulated D call, TRBD1, remains unverified against the DNA. TRBV21-1 has pseudogene status. This CDR3 has 17 residues. The CDR3 here is CASSTRLAGTEYEKLFF. The CDR3 DNA follows: TGTGCCAGCAGCACCCGCCTCGCCGGGACAGAATATGAAAAACTGTTTTTT.

This chain uses TRBV27 with TRBJ1-2; 8 bases line up with TRBD1. The V gene's germline CDR1 is MNHEY and CDR2 SMNVEV (reference sequence). J was trimmed by 4 bases and V by 6 bases; bases with no gene match: 10. CDR3 size: 15 residues. CDR3 region: CASRTNRGSRYGYTF. CDR3 coding DNA: TGTGCCAGCAGGACCAACAGGGGGAGTCGCTATGGCTACACCTTC.

The V gene is TRBV7-2, the J gene TRBJ2-1; TRBD2 matches at 12 bases. This CDR3 comprises 20 residues. The J segment lost 3 bases and the V segment lost 0 bases, leaving 12 bases of the junction unmatched. Germline CDR1 reads SGHTA; CDR2 reads FQGNSA. The CDR3 region is CASSLATSGSPVGYYNEQFF. CDR3 coding DNA: TGTGCCAGCAGCTTAGCGACTAGCGGGAGCCCGGTGGGATACTACAATGAGCAGTTCTTC.

The rearrangement uses TRBV6-5 and TRBJ2-1, with 7 nucleotides matching TRBD2. CDR3 length: 15 residues. V was clipped by 0 bases and J by 3 bases; unmatched bases: 2. CDR1 and CDR2 (germline): MNHEY, SVGAGI. CDR3 residues: CASSYSRGNYNEQFF. The CDR3 bases are TGTGCCAGCAGTTACTCGCGGGGGAACTACAATGAGCAGTTCTTC.

The J gene is TRBJ1-5, the V gene TRBV19; the D gene is possibly TRBD1 (6 bases). The CDR3 covers 19 residues. Trimming pared 1 base from V and 0 bases from J, leaving 19 bases between. CDR1 is LNHDA, CDR2 SQIVND, per germline (reference sequence). CDR3 loop: CASSIGGGPWGPSNQPQHF. For the CDR3, the DNA is TGTGCCAGTAGTATAGGCGGTGGCCCATGGGGGCCTAGCAATCAGCCCCAGCATTTT. Full variable domain (remainder filled in from reference TRBV19 and TRBJ1-5): DGGITQSPKYLFRKEGQNVTLSCEQNLNHDAMYWYRQDPGQGLRLIYYSQIVNDFQKGDIAEGYSVSREKKESFPLTVTSAQKNPTAFYLCASSIGGGPWGPSNQPQHFGDGTRLSIL.

This chain joins TRBV10-3 and TRBJ2-1; 7 bases align to TRBD2. Per germline, CDR1 ENHRY and CDR2 SYGVKD. There are 15 residues in the CDR3. Unmatched junction bases numbered 9, after V lost 6 bases and J lost 4 bases. The CDR3 sequence is CAISPGEGPYNEQFF. Written as DNA, the CDR3 is TGTGCCATCAGCCCGGGGGAGGGGCCGTACAATGAGCAGTTCTTC.

The chain joins TRBV2 to TRBJ1-2, with no clear D. CDR3 length equals 14 residues. V was shortened by 2 bases and J by 4 bases, with 11 bases between the two germline ends. Germline CDR1 and CDR2: SNHLY and FYNNEI. The CDR3 sequence is CASSESFGPYGYTF. The CDR3 DNA is TGTGCCAGCAGTGAATCTTTCGGGCCCTATGGCTACACCTTC.

The chain uses TRBV18 and TRBJ1-5; perhaps TRBD1 as D (5 bases). V was pared by 2 bases and J by 3 bases, with 11 bases between. The CDR3 spans 15 residues. Germline loops: CDR1 KGHSH, CDR2 LQKENI. Written as DNA, the CDR3 is TGTGCCAGCTCACCATTGCAGGGCGTCAATCAGCCCCAGCATTTT. Translating gives CASSPLQGVNQPQHF.